This passage covers 18 T cell receptor beta chains from one sample sequenced in a study of T cell repertoires in cytomegalovirus infection. These receptors lack a known antigen. TCRdb analysed the reads with MiXCR anew, one entry per CDR3 protein. The sample lists 84,000 or so distinct CDR3 sequences, 45% to 55% occurring once. Material: CD8+ T cells from cultured PBMCs, obtained from culture after CMV antigen stimulation. These TCRs come from a human donor in good health (CMV status not recorded). Some clones in this sample may be carry-over from other donors' samples.

The V call is TRBV7-9, the J call TRBJ1-4, with D unresolved. The V and J ends lost 5 bases and 0 bases respectively, with 10 bases between them. The CDR3 is 15 residues long. CDR1 is SEHNR, CDR2 FQNEAQ, per germline (reference sequence). In DNA form, the CDR3 reads TGTGCCAGCAGCCAGCGAGTTCCAACTAATGAAAAACTGTTTTTT. Its translation: CASSQRVPTNEKLFF.

The rearrangement uses TRBV13 and TRBJ2-5; 12 nucleotides match TRBD2. Germline lookup yields CDR1 PRHDT and CDR2 FYEKMQ (reference sequence). The J segment lost 1 base and the V segment lost 4 bases, leaving 4 bases of the junction unmatched. The CDR3 is 16 residues long. This chain's CDR3 is CASSSSSGRAQETQYF. For the CDR3, the DNA is TGTGCCAGCAGCTCCTCTAGCGGGAGGGCCCAAGAGACCCAGTACTTC.

The rearrangement uses TRBV20-1 and TRBJ2-2, with D possibly called TRBD1 or TRBD2 (5 bases each). The CDR3 has 15 amino acids. V was trimmed by 0 bases and J by 3 bases, leaving 11 bases between them. In germline, CDR1 is DFQATT, CDR2 SNEGSKA (reference sequence). The CDR3 DNA reads as TGCAGTGCTAGAGATCACAGGACTCACACCGGGGAGCTGTTTTTT. It encodes CSARDHRTHTGELFF.

The rearrangement joins TRBV5-4 to TRBJ2-1, with unresolved D. V was trimmed by 1 base and J by 0 bases, leaving 8 bases between them. The CDR3 is made up of 15 amino acids. Germline V CDR1 and CDR2: SGHNT, YYREEE (reference sequence). CDR3 region: CASSLPPSSYNEQFF. In nucleotides, the CDR3 is TGTGCCAGCAGCTTGCCTCCGAGCTCCTACAATGAGCAGTTCTTC.

The genes are TRBV7-2 and TRBJ2-2; 8 nucleotides match TRBD2. V lost 2 bases and J lost 0; bases outside the gene matches: 8. CDR1 SGHTA and CDR2 FQGNSA come from the germline V gene. The CDR3 consists of 18 residues. CDR3 loop: CASSLTLLAGPNTGELFF. The CDR3 coding sequence is TGTGCCAGCAGCTTAACCTTATTAGCGGGACCGAACACCGGGGAGCTGTTTTTT.

Only a few counts were recorded for this clonotype. The chain couples TRBV6-1 to TRBJ1-5; unclear D gene. Germline CDR1 reads MNHNS; CDR2 reads SASEGT. The V end was cut by 2 bases, the J end by 4 bases, with 18 bases between. This CDR3 comprises 17 residues. The CDR3 region has the DNA TGTGCCAGCAGTGAACTAGTTGGAATGTTGGAAAATCAGCCCCAGCATTTT. Protein product: CASSELVGMLENQPQHF.

The genes are TRBV2 and TRBJ2-1; D is ambiguous. This CDR3 has 11 residues. CDR1 is SNHLY and CDR2 is FYNNEI in the germline V gene. With 6 bases removed from V and 3 bases from J, the gap between germline ends came to 3 bases. The CDR3 loop is CASRGYNEQFF. For the CDR3, the DNA is TGTGCCAGCAGAGGCTACAATGAGCAGTTCTTC.

This clonotype was observed a handful of times. The rearrangement uses TRBV7-2 and TRBJ1-5; D is possibly TRBD1 (6 bases). The CDR3 consists of 15 residues. Germline V gene sequence: CDR1 SGHTA, CDR2 FQGNSA. Trimming cost V 3 bases and J 7 bases, with 16 bases left between them. CDR3 sequence (DNA): TGTGCCAGCAGCTTGGGCGGACAGATGTCACAGCCCCAGCATTTT. Encoded protein: CASSLGGQMSQPQHF.

The sample holds a few counts of this clonotype. The chain has TRBV7-2 and TRBJ1-1, with TRBD1 identical over 7 bases. Germline V CDR1 and CDR2: SGHTA, FQGNSA. The CDR3 runs 14 residues. V dropped 8 bases and J dropped 5; count of bases not matched to a gene: 11. The CDR3 region has the DNA TGTGCCAGCCGACTAACAGGGGATCGGACTGAAGCTTTCTTT. Protein: CASRLTGDRTEAFF.

The chain employs TRBV7-8 and TRBJ2-3; 9 bases are a match to TRBD2. The CDR3 has 16 residues. V shed 6 bases and J 2 bases; nucleotides not matched to a gene: 9. The germline CDR1 and CDR2 sequences are SGHVS and FQNEAQ. The CDR3 reads CASRRPSGAHTDTQYF. CDR3 nucleotide sequence: TGTGCCAGCAGGCGCCCTAGCGGGGCCCACACAGATACGCAGTATTTT.

This clonotype was picked up a small number of times. This rearrangement joins TRBV6-2 or TRBV6-3 to TRBJ1-5; 8 positions agree with TRBD1. Germline CDR1 MNHEY, CDR2 SVGEGT. The V and J ends lost 6 bases and 2 bases, in that order; junction bases with no gene match: 6. This CDR3 comprises 15 residues. CDR3 protein: CASSWTGRGNQPQHF. The DNA for the CDR3 is TGTGCCAGCAGCTGGACAGGGCGCGGCAATCAGCCCCAGCATTTT.

The V call is TRBV7-6, the J call TRBJ1-2; the D gene is possibly TRBD1 (5 bases). There are 12 residues in the CDR3. The V gene's germline CDR1 is SGHVS and CDR2 FNYEAQ. Between the trimmed V and J ends, which lost 5 bases and 8 bases, there was a span of 12 bases. CDR3 residues: CASSPTDRGYTF. The CDR3 DNA reads TGTGCCAGCAGCCCGACCGACAGAGGCTACACCTTC.

The CDR3 DNA reads as TGTGCCAGCAGCCGCTTTAACGAGCAGTACTTC. Its translation is CASSRFNEQYF. The chain employs TRBV11-1 and TRBJ2-7; D gene uncertain. This CDR3 spans 11 amino acids. Germline loops: CDR1 SGHAT, CDR2 FQDESV (reference sequence). V was clipped by 5 bases and J by 5 bases, with 7 bases between them.

V usage is TRBV12-5 and J usage is TRBJ1-1; a possible D gene is TRBD1 (5 bases). Germline V gene lookup returns CDR1 LGHNT and CDR2 FRNRAP. V was trimmed by 4 bases and J by 5 bases, leaving 8 bases between them. The CDR3 has 12 amino acids. The CDR3 coding sequence is TGTGCTAGTGGTTCTCCAGGGACTGAAGCTTTCTTT. It translates to CASGSPGTEAFF. The variable domain in full, completed from reference TRBV12-5 and TRBJ1-1, reads DARVTQTPRHKVTEMGQEVTMRCQPILGHNTVFWYRQTMMQGLELLAYFRNRAPLDDSGMPKDRFSAEMPDATLATLKIQPSEPRDSAVYFCASGSPGTEAFFGQGTRLTVV.

The chain is built from TRBV23-1 and TRBJ2-1; 13 nucleotides match TRBD2. TRBV23-1 is an open reading frame whose function is uncertain. V lost 4 bases and J lost 8; bases outside the gene matches: 11. The length of the CDR3 is 17 residues. The CDR3 DNA follows: TGCGCCAGCAGTCTCCGGACTAGCGGGAGTCTTAGAGATGAGCAGTTCTTC. Protein sequence: CASSLRTSGSLRDEQFF.

The chain employs TRBV29-1 and TRBJ2-1; the match to TRBD2 covers 8 bases. V lost 6 bases and J lost 8; bases outside the gene matches: 12. This CDR3 contains 14 residues. CDR1 and CDR2 from the germline V gene are SQVTM and ANQGSEA. The CDR3 nucleotides read TGCAGCGTGGGGGGCCCGACTAGCGCCGATGAGCAGTTCTTC. Translation gives CSVGGPTSADEQFF.

This clonotype was observed a handful of times. This sequence joins TRBV4-2 and TRBJ1-4, with D uncertain. From germline, CDR1 is LGHNA and CDR2 YNFKEQ. CDR3 length equals 14 residues. V gave up 0 bases and J gave up 4 bases, with 6 bases separating them. Here the CDR3 DNA reads TGTGCCAGCAGCCAAGAGGAGGTTAATGAAAAACTGTTTTTT. Encoded protein: CASSQEEVNEKLFF.

On this clonotype itself: The junction does not match germline at one end; this may be a read error. CDR3 amino acids: CASSQSGTAGEAQYF. Here the CDR3 DNA reads TGTGCCAGCAGCCAATCCGGGACAGCCGGAGAGGCCCAGTACTTC. The V gene is TRBV7-2, the J gene TRBJ2-5, with 7 bases lining up with TRBD1. Germline V gene lookup returns CDR1 SGHTA and CDR2 FQGNSA. There are 15 residues in the CDR3.